This TCR beta chain comes out of a study of blood T cell repertoires in COVID-19. As for the study in general: Whether acute or convalescent, the COVID-19 samples came from the United States, Italy and Spain. T cells, B-cell-depleted T cells, or PBMCs provided the cDNA or gDNA that served as material.

This table comes from immunoSEQ multiplex PCR, and its TCRdb copy is limited to in-frame clones, with some not included. The data hold 150,000 to 200,000 clones, with more than 65% observed a single time. V shed 4 bases and J 7 bases; nucleotides not matched to a gene: 3. Germline V gene lookup returns CDR1 MGHRA and CDR2 YSYEKL. The length of the CDR3 is 14 residues. The study recruited people aged 18 to 89 years across around 24 US areas. For recovered donors of Cohort 3, there were two negative PCRs, clearance, or symptom resolution. The material sequenced was PBMCs or T cells enriched from blood (not recorded which). This TCR was recovered from a man aged 45-65 years who had recovered from COVID-19. V gene TRBV4-1 combines with J gene TRBJ2-7; 14 nucleotides align to TRBD2. Here the CDR3 DNA reads TGCGCCAGCAGCCCCAGGACTAGCGGGGGGGAGCAGTACTTC. It translates to CASSPRTSGGEQYF.